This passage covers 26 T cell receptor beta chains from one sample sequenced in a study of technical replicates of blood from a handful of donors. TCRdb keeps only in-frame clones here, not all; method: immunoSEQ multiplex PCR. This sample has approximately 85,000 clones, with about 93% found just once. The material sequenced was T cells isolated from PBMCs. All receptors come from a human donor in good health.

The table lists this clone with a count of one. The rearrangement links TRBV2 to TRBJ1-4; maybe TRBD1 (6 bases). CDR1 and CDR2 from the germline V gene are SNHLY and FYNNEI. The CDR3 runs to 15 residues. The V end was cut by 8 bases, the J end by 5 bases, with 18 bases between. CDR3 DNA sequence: TGTGCCAGCGCTCCCCTGGACAGAAGAAATGAAAAACTGTTTTTT. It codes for CASAPLDRRNEKLFF. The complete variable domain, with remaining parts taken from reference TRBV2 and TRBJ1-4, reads EPEVTQTPSHQVTQMGQEVILRCVPISNHLYFYWYRQILGQKVEFLVSFYNNEISEKSEIFDDQFSVERPDGSNFTLKIRSTKLEDSAMYFCASAPLDRRNEKLFFGSGTQLSVL.

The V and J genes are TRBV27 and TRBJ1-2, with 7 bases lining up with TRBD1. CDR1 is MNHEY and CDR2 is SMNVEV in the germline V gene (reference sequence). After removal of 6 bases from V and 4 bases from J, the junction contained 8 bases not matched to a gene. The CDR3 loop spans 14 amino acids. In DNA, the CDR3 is TGTGCCAGCAGCCCCGACAGGGCTTTCTATGGCTACACCTTC. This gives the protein CASSPDRAFYGYTF.

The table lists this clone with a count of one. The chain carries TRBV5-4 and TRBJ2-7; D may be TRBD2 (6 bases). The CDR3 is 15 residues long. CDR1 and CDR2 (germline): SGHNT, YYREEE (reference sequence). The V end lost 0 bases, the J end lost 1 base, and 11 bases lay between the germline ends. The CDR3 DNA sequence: TGTGCCAGCAGCTTGGAGGCGGGAAGGTCCTACGAGCAGTACTTC. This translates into CASSLEAGRSYEQYF.

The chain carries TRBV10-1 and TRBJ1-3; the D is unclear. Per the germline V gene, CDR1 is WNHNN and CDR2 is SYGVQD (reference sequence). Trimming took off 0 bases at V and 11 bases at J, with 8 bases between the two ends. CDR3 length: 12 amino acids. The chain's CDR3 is CASSESEGAIYF. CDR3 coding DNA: TGCGCCAGCAGTGAGTCGGAGGGTGCCATATATTTT.

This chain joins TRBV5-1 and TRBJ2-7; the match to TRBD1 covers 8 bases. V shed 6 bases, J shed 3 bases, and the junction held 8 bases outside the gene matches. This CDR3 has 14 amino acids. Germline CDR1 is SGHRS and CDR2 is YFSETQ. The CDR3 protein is CASTGVTGGYEQYF. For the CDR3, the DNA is TGCGCCAGCACTGGCGTCACAGGGGGCTACGAGCAGTACTTC.

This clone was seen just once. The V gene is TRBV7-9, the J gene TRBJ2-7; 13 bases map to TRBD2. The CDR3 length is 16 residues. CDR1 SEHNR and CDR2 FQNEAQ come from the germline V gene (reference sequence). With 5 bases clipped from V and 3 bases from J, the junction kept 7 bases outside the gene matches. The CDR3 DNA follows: TGTGCCAGCAGCCCCGGACTAGCGGGAGCCCTCTACGAGCAGTACTTC. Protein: CASSPGLAGALYEQYF.

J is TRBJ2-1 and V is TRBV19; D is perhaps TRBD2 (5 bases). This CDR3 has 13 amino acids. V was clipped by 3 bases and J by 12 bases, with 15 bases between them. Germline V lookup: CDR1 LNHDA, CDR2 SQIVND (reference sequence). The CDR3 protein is CASSIGVGNMQFF. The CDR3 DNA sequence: TGTGCCAGTAGTATTGGAGTCGGGAATATGCAGTTCTTC.

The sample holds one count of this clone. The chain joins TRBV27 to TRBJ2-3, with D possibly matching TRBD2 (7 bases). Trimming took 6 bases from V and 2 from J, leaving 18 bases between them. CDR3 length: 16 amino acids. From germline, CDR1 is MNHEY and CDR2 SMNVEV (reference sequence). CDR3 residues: CASSGWGGWNTDTQYF. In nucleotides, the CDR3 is TGTGCCAGCAGCGGCTGGGGGGGCTGGAACACAGATACGCAGTATTTT.

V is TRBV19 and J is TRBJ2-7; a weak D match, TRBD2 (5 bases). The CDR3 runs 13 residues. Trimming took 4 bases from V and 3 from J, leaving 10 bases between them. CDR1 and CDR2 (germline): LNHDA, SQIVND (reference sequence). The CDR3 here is CASSTGVNYEQYF. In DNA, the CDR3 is TGTGCCAGTAGTACCGGGGTGAACTACGAGCAGTACTTC. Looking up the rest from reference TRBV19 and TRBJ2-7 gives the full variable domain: DGGITQSPKYLFRKEGQNVTLSCEQNLNHDAMYWYRQDPGQGLRLIYYSQIVNDFQKGDIAEGYSVSREKKESFPLTVTSAQKNPTAFYLCASSTGVNYEQYFGPGTRLTVT.

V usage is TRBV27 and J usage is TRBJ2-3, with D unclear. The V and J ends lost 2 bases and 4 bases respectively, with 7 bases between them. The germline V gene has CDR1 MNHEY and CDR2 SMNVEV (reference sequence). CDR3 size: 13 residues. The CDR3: CASSLTVADTQYF. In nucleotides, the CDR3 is TGTGCCAGCAGTTTAACAGTAGCAGATACGCAGTATTTT.

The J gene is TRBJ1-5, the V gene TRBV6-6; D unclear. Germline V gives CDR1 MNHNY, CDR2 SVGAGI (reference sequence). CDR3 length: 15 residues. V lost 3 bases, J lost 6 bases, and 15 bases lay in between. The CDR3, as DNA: TGTGCCAGCAGTTATATGGTGTCGGGAATTCAGCCCCAGCATTTT. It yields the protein CASSYMVSGIQPQHF.

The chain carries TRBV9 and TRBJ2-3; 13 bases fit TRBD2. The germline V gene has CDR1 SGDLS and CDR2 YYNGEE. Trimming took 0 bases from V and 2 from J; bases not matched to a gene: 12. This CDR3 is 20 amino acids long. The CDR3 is CASSVGLGTSGATTTDTQYF. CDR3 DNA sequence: TGTGCCAGCAGCGTAGGCTTGGGGACTAGCGGGGCGACGACCACAGATACGCAGTATTTT.

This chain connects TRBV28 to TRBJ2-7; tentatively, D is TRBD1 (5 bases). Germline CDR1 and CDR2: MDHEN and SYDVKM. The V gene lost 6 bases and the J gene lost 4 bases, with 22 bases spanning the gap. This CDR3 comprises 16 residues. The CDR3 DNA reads TGTGCCAGCAGATCCTTTGATAGGGGCCTCCAATACGAGCAGTACTTC. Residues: CASRSFDRGLQYEQYF. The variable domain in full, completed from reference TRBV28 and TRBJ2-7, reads DVKVTQSSRYLVKRTGEKVFLECVQDMDHENMFWYRQDPGLGLRLIYFSYDVKMKEKGDIPEGYSVSREKKERFSLILESASTNQTSMYLCASRSFDRGLQYEQYFGPGTRLTVT.

CDR3 bases: TGTGCCAGCTCTCGCCGGGACAGGGTCTCCTACGAGCAGTACTTC. Translated: CASSRRDRVSYEQYF. The chain recombines TRBV18 with TRBJ2-7; 9 positions match TRBD1. The junction had 6 bases not matched to a gene; V was cut back by 6 bases and J by 0 bases. The germline gives CDR1 KGHSH, CDR2 LQKENI. This CDR3 has 15 residues. The full variable domain, completed using reference TRBV18 and TRBJ2-7, is NAGVMQNPRHLVRRRGQEARLRCSPMKGHSHVYWYRQLPEEGLKFMVYLQKENIIDESGMPKERFSAEFPKEGPSILRIQQVVRGDSAAYFCASSRRDRVSYEQYFGPGTRLTVT.

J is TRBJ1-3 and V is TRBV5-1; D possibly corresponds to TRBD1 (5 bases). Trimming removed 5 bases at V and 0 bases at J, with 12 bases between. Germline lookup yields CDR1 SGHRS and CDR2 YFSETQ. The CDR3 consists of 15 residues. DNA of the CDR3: TGCGCCAGCAGGCTAGGGGTGAGCTCTGGAAACACCATATATTTT. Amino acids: CASRLGVSSGNTIYF. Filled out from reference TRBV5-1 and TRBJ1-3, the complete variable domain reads KAGVTQTPRYLIKTRGQQVTLSCSPISGHRSVSWYQQTPGQGLQFLFEYFSETQRNKGNFPGRFSGRQFSNSRSEMNVSTLELGDSALYLCASRLGVSSGNTIYFGEGSWLTVV.

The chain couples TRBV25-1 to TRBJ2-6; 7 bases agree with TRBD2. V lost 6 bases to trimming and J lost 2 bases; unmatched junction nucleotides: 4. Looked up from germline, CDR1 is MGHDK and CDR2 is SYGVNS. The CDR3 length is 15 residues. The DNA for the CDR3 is TGTGCCAGCAGGGGGGGGAAGGCTGGGGCCAACGTCCTGACTTTC. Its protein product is CASRGGKAGANVLTF.

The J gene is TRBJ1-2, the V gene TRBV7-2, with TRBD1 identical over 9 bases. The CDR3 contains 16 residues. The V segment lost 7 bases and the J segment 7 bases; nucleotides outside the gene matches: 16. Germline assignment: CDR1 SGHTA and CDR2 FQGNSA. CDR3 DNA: TGTGCCAGCACCGCACAACTCCCGGGACAGGGCATTGGCTACACCTTC. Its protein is CASTAQLPGQGIGYTF.

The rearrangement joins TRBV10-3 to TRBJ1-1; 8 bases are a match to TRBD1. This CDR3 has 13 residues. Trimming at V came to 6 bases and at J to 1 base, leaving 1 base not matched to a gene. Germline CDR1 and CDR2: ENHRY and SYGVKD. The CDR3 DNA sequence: TGTGCCATCAGGGGGACAGGGAACACTGAAGCTTTCTTT. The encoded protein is CAIRGTGNTEAFF.

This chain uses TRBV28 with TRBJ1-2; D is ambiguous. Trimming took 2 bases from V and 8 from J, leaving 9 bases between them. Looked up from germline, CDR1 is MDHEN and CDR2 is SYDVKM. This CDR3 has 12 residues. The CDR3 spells CASSLSRGGYTF. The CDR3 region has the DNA TGTGCCAGCAGTTTAAGCAGAGGCGGCTACACCTTC.

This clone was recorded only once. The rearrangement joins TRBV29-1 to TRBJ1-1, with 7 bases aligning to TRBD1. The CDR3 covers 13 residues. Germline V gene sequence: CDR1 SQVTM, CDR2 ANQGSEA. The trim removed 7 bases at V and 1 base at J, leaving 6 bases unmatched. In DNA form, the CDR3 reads TGCAGCGCAAACCGGGACAGGAACACTGAAGCTTTCTTT. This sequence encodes CSANRDRNTEAFF.

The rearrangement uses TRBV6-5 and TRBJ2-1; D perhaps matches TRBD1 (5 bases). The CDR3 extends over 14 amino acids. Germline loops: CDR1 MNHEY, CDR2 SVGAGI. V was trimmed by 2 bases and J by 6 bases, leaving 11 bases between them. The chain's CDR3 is CASSYRRQGNEQFF. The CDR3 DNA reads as TGTGCCAGCAGTTACCGTAGGCAGGGCAATGAGCAGTTCTTC.

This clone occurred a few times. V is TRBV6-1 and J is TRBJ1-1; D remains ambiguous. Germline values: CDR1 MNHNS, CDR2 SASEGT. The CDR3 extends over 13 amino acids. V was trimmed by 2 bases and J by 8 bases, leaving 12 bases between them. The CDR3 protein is CASSEKRGSEAFF. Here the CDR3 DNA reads TGTGCCAGCAGTGAAAAGAGAGGGAGCGAAGCTTTCTTT.

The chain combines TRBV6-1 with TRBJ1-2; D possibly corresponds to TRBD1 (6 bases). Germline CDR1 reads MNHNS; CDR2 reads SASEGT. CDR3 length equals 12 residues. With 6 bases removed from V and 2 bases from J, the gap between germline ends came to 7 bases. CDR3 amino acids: CASSDRNYGYTF. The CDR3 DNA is TGTGCCAGCAGCGACAGGAACTATGGCTACACCTTC.

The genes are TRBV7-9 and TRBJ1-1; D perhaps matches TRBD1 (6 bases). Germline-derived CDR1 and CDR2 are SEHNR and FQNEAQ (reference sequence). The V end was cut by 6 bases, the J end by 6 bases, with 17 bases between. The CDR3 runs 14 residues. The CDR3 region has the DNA TGTGCCAGCAGGCACAGCTACCAGGGGCCTGAAGCTTTCTTT. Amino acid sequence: CASRHSYQGPEAFF.

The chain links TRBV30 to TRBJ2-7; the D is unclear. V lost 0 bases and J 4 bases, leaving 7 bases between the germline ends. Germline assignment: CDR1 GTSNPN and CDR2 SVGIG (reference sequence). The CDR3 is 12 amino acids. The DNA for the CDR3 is TGTGCCTGGAGTGTAGACGGGTACGAGCAGTACTTC. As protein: CAWSVDGYEQYF.

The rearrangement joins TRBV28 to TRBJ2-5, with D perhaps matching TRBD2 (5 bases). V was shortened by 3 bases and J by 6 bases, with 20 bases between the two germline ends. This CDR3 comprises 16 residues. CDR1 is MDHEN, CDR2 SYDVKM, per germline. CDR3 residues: CASSLVKSAGGKTQYF. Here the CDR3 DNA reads TGTGCCAGCAGTTTGGTAAAATCGGCGGGTGGAAAGACCCAGTACTTC.